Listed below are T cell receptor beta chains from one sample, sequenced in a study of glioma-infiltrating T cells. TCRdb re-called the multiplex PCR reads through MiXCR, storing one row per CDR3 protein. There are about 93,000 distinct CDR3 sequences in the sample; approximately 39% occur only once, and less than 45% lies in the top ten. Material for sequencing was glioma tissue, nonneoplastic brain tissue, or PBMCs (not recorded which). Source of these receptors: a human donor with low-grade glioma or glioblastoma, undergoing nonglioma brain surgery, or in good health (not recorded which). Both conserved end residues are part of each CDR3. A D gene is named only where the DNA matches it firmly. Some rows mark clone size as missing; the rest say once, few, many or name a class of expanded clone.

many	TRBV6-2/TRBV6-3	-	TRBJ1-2	CASRGQVYGYTF	TGTGCCAGCAGAGGCCAGGTCTATGGCTACACCTTC
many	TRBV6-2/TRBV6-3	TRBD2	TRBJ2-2	CASSFSVAGDTGELFF	TGTGCCAGCAGTTTTTCGGTAGCGGGGGACACCGGGGAGCTGTTTTTT
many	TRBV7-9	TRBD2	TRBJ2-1	CASTKPGLEVNEQFF	TGTGCCAGCACCAAACCGGGACTAGAGGTCAATGAGCAGTTCTTC
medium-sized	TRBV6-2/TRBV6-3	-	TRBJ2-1	CASSAPPANEQFF	TGTGCCAGTTCTGCCCCCCCAGCTAATGAGCAGTTCTTC
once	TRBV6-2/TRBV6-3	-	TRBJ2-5	CASSWGPNGQETQYF	TGTGCCAGCAGTTGGGGGCCTAACGGACAAGAGACCCAGTACTTC
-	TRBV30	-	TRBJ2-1	CAWSLRKNEQFF	TGTGCCTGGAGTCTGCGGAAAAATGAGCAGTTCTTC
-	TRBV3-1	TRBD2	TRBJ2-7	CASRQSRRGASYEQYF	TGTGCCAGCAGACAATCTAGGCGGGGGGCCTCCTACGAGCAGTACTTC
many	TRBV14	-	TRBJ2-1	CASSGSSYNEQFF	TGTGCCAGCAGTGGTAGCTCCTACAATGAGCAGTTCTTC
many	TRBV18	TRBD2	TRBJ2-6	CASSPERTSSGANVLTF	TGTGCCAGCTCACCTGAGCGGACTAGCTCTGGGGCCAACGTCCTGACTTTC
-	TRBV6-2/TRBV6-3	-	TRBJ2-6	CASTGTSWANVLTF	TGTGCCAGCACAGGTACCTCTTGGGCCAACGTCCTGACTTTC
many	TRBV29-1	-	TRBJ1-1	CSATQGVRRTEAFF	TGCAGCGCGACACAGGGTGTCCGGCGCACTGAAGCTTTCTTT
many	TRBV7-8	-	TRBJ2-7	CASSLGTYEQYF	TGTGCCAGCAGCTTAGGGACCTACGAGCAGTACTTC
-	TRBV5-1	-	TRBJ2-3	CASRQGHTSADTKYF	TGCGCCAGTAGGCAGGGGCATACTAGCGCAGATACGAAGTATTTT
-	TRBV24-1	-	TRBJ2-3	CATVGTDTQYF	TGTGCCACTGTAGGAACAGATACGCAGTATTTT
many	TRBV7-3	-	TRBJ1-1	CASSLGFTGEAFF	TGTGCCAGCAGCTTAGGTTTTACGGGTGAAGCTTTCTTT
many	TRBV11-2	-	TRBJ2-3	CASSPVGVSTDTQYF	TGTGCCAGCAGCCCGGTGGGGGTGAGCACAGATACGCAGTATTTT
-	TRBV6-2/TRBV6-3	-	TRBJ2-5	CASSYLRTAGGETQYF	TGTGCCAGCAGCTACTTGAGGACAGCGGGCGGGGAGACCCAGTACTTC
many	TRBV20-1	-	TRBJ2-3	CSAQSLRDTDTQYF	TGCAGTGCCCAATCGCTAAGGGATACAGATACGCAGTATTTT
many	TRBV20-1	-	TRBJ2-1	CSARVGGSVLNEQFF	TGCAGTGCTAGAGTGGGGGGCTCGGTTTTGAATGAGCAGTTCTTC
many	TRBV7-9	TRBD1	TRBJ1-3	CASSQTGAGNTIYF	TGTGCCAGCAGTCAAACAGGGGCTGGAAACACCATATATTTT
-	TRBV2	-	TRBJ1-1	CASSERQTGTIEAFF	TGTGCCAGCAGTGAACGACAGACTGGGACAATCGAAGCTTTCTTT
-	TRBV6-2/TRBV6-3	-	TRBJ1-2	CASSYSGHGYTF	TGTGCCAGCAGTTACTCTGGGCATGGCTACACCTTC
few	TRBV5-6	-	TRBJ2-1	CASSARFRGGNEQFF	TGTGCCAGCAGCGCCAGGTTTAGAGGAGGCAATGAGCAGTTCTTC
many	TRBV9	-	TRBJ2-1	CASSVATRSVEQFF	TGTGCCAGCAGCGTAGCAACTAGATCTGTGGAGCAGTTCTTC
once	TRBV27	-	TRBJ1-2	CASSLRGSYNYTF	TGTGCCAGCAGCCTCAGGGGATCCTATAACTACACCTTC
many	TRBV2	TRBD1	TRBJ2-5	CASRGQGGGTQYF	TGTGCCAGCCGGGGACAGGGCGGCGGGACCCAGTACTTC
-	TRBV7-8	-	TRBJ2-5	CASRRRGGETQYF	TGTGCCAGCAGACGCAGGGGAGGAGAGACCCAGTACTTC
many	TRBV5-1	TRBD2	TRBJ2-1	CASSLRLAGQSYNEQFF	TGCGCCAGCAGCTTGAGGCTAGCGGGACAATCATACAATGAGCAGTTCTTC
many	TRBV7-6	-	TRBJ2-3	CASSLNLYDTQYF	TGTGCCAGCAGCTTAAATCTCTACGATACGCAGTATTTT
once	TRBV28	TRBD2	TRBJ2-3	CASISGGLTDTQYF	TGTGCCAGCATATCGGGGGGGCTGACAGATACGCAGTATTTT
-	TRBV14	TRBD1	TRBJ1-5	CASSQEWDRRPVTHNHPQHF	TGTGCCAGCAGCCAAGAATGGGACAGACGACCAGTCACGCACAATCATCCCCAGCATTTT
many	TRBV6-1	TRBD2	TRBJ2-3	CASSLSSGSRADTQYF	TGTGCCAGCTCCTTGTCTAGCGGGAGTAGGGCAGATACGCAGTATTTT
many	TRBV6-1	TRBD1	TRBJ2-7	CASSPNRDRVSYEQYF	TGTGCCAGCAGCCCCAATAGGGACAGGGTTTCCTACGAGCAGTACTTC
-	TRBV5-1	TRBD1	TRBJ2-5	CASSQTAGTGGVGTQYF	TGCGCCAGCAGCCAAACCGCGGGGACAGGGGGCGTCGGGACCCAGTACTTC
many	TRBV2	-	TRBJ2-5	CASREVYTETQYF	TGTGCCAGCAGGGAGGTCTACACCGAGACCCAGTACTTC
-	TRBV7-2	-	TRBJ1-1	CANSLRTWNTEAFF	TGTGCCAACAGCTTGAGGACCTGGAACACGGAAGCTTTCTTT
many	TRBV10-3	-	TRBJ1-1	CAIRVGAGGTEAFF	TGTGCCATCAGGGTGGGTGCTGGGGGCACTGAAGCTTTCTTT
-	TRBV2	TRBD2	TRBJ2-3	CASSLAGAPTDTQYF	TGTGCCAGCAGTTTAGCGGGAGCACCCACAGATACGCAGTATTTT
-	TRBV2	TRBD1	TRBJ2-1	CASSEAGTGDNEQFF	TGTGCCAGCAGTGAAGCCGGGACAGGGGACAATGAGCAGTTCTTC